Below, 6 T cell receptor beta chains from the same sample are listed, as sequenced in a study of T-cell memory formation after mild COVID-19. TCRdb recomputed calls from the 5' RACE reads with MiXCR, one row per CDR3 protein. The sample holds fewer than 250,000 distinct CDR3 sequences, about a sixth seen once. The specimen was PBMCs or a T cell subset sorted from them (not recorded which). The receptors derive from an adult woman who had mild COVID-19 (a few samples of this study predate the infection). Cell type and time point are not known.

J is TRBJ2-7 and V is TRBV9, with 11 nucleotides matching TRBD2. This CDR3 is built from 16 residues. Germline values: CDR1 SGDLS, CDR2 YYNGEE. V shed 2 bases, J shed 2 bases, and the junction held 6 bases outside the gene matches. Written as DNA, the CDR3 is TGTGCCAGCAGCGTTATGACTAGCGGGGAACCCTACGAGCAGTACTTC. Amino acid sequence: CASSVMTSGEPYEQYF.

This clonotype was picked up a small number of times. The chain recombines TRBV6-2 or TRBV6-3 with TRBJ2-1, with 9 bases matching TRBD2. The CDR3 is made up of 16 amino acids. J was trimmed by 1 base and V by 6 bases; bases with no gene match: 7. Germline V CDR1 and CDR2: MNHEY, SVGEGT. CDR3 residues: CASRSPSGGSYNEQFF. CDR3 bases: TGTGCCAGCAGGTCCCCCAGCGGGGGGTCCTACAATGAGCAGTTCTTC.

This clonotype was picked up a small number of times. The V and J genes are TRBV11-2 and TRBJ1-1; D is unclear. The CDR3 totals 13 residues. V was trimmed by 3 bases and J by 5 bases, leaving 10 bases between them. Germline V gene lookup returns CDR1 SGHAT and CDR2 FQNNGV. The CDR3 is CASSLSSGTEAFF. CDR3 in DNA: TGTGCCAGCAGCTTGAGCTCTGGGACTGAAGCTTTCTTT.

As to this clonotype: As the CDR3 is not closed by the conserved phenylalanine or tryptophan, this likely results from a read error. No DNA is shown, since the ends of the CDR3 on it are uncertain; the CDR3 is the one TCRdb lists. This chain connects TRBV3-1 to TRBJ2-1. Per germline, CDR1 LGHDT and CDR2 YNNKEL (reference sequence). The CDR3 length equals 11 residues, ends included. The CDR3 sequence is CASRKISEQIL.

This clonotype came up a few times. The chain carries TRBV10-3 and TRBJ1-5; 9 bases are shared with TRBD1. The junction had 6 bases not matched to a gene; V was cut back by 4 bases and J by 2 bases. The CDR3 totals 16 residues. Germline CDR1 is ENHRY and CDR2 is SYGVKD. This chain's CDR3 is CAISASQGAGNQPQHF. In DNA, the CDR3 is TGTGCCATCAGTGCCTCACAGGGGGCAGGCAATCAGCCCCAGCATTTT.

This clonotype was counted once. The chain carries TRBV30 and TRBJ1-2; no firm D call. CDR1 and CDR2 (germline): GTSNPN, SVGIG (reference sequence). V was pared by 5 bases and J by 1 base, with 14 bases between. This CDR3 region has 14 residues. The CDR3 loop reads CAWGRAVSNYGYTF. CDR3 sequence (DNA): TGTGCCTGGGGTCGGGCGGTTAGTAACTATGGCTACACCTTC.